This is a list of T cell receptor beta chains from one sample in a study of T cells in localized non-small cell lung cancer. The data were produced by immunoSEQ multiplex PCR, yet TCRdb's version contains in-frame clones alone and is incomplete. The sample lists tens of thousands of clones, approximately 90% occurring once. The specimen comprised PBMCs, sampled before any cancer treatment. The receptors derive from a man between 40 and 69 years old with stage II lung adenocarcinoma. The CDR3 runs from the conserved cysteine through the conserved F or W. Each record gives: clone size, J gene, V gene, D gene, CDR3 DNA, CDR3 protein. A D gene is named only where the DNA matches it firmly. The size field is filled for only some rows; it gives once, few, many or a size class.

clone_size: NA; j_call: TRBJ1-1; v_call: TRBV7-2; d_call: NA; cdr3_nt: TGTGCCAGCAGCTCGGGCCAGAACACTGAAGCTTTCTTT; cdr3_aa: CASSSGQNTEAFF
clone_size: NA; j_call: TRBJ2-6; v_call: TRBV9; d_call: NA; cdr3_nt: TGTGCCAGCAGCCCCGACCTCGGGGCCAACGTCCTGACTTTC; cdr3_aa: CASSPDLGANVLTF
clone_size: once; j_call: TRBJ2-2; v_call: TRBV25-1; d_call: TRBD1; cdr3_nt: TGTGCCAGCACGTGGGCAGGGGGCTCGAACACCGGGGAGCTGTTTTTT; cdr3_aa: CASTWAGGSNTGELFF
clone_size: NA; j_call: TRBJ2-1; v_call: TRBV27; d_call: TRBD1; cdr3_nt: TGTGCCAGCAGTACGACAGGGGTTAATGAGCAGTTCTTC; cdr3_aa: CASSTTGVNEQFF
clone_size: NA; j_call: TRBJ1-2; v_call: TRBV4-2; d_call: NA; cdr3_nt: TGTGCCAGCAGCCAAGGGGGATTTGTCTATGGCTACACCTTC; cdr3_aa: CASSQGGFVYGYTF
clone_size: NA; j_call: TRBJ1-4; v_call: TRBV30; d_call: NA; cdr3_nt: TGTGCCTGGAGGACAGGCCCGAATGAAAAACTGTTTTTT; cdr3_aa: CAWRTGPNEKLFF
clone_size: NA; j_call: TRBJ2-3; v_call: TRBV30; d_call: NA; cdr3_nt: TGTGCCTGGACGCGGCGGAGGGCAGATACGCAGTATTTT; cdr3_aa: CAWTRRRADTQYF
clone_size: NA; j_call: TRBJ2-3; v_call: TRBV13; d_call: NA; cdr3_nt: TGTGCCAGCAGATCCACCGTCGGGACAGATACGCAGTATTTT; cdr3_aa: CASRSTVGTDTQYF
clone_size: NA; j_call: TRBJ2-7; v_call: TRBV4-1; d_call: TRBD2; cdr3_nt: TGCGCCAGCAGCCCCGACGGGGGGGGAACCTACGAGCAGTACTTC; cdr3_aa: CASSPDGGGTYEQYF
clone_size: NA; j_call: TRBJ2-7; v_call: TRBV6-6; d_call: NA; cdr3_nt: TGTGCCAGCAGTTACTCTGGGTCCCCAGGCTACGAGCAGTACTTC; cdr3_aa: CASSYSGSPGYEQYF
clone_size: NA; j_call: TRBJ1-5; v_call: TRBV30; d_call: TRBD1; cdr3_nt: TGTGCCTGGGGGGGGACAGGGGGCCAACAGCCCCAGCATTTT; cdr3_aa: CAWGGTGGQQPQHF
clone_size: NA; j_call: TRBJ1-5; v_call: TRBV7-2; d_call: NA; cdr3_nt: TGTGCCAGCAGCGCCCAATGGGGGGTCAATCAGCCCCAGCATTTT; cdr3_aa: CASSAQWGVNQPQHF
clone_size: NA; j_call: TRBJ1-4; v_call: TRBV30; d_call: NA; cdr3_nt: TGTGCCTGGGGTGATAAGGGACATAATGAAAAACTGTTTTTT; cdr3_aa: CAWGDKGHNEKLFF
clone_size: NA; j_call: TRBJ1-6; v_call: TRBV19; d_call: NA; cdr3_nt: TGTGCCAGCCGACCTGGGGCGTCGGGTAATTCACCCCTCCACTTT; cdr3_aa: CASRPGASGNSPLHF
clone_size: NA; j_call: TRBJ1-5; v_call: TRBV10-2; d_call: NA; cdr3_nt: TGCGCCAGCAGTGAGTCGAGGTCTCAGCCCCAGCATTTT; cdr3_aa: CASSESRSQPQHF
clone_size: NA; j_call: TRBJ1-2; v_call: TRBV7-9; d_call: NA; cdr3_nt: TGTGCCAGCAGCCACCGGGACCCGGTGGGCTACACCTTC; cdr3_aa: CASSHRDPVGYTF
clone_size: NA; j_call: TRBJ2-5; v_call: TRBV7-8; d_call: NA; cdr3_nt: TGTGCCAGCGCCAGTTCCACCTATGGGGAGACCCAGTACTTC; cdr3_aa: CASASSTYGETQYF
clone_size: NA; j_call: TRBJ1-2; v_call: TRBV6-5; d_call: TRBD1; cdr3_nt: TGTGCCAGCAGTATAGGGACAGGGGAATATGGCTACACCTTC; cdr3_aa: CASSIGTGEYGYTF
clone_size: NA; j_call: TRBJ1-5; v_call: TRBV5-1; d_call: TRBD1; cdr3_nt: TGCGCCAGCAGCTTGGGACAGGGAGATCAGCCCCAGCATTTT; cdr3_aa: CASSLGQGDQPQHF
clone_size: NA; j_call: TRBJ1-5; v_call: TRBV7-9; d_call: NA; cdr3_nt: TGTGCCAGCAGCTCGCAGGGAAATCAGCCCCAGCATTTT; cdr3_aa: CASSSQGNQPQHF
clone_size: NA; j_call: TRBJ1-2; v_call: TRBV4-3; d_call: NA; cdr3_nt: TGCGCCAGCAGCCAAGATACGGGGGGCTTGAGCTATGGCTACACCTTC; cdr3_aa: CASSQDTGGLSYGYTF
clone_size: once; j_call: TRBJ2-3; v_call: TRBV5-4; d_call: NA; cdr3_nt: TGTGCCAGCAGCCAGGGGACGCAACCTAGCACAGATACGCAGTATTTT; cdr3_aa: CASSQGTQPSTDTQYF
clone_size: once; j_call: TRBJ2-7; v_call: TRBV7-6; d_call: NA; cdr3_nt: TGTGCCAGCAGCTTAGCGTCGGCAGCCGAGTACGAGCAGTACTTC; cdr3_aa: CASSLASAAEYEQYF
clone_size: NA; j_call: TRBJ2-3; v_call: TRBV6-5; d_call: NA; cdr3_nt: TGTGCCAGCGGGATAGCCGCAGATACGCAGTATTTT; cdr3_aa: CASGIAADTQYF
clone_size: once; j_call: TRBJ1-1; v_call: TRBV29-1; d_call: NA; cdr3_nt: TGCAGCGTTGAGAAAGGGAAGGCTTTCTTT; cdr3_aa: CSVEKGKAFF
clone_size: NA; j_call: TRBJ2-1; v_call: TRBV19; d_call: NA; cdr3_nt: TGTGCCAGTAGTATAGTACCGGGACACTACAATGAGCAGTTCTTC; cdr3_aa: CASSIVPGHYNEQFF
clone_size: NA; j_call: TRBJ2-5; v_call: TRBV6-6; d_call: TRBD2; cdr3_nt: TGTGCCAGCAGTTTAGCGGGGGGAGGAGAGACCCAGTACTTC; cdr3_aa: CASSLAGGGETQYF
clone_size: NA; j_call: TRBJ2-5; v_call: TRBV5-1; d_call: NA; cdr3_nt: TGCGCCAGCAGCTTGGCCGGGGGCTGGCAAGAGACCCAGTACTTC; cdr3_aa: CASSLAGGWQETQYF
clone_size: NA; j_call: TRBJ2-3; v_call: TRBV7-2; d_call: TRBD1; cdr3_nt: TGTGCCAGCAGCTTAGTAGAGACAGGGGCCACAGATACGCAGTATTTT; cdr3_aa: CASSLVETGATDTQYF
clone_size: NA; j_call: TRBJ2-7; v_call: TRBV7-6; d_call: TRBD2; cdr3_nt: TGTGCCAGCAGCTTGGGACTAGCGGGAGGAAACGAGCAGTACTTC; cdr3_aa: CASSLGLAGGNEQYF
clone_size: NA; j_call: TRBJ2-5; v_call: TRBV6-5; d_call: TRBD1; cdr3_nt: TGTGCCAGCAGTCGGGGGACAGGGACGTCGGAGACCCAGTACTTC; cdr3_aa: CASSRGTGTSETQYF
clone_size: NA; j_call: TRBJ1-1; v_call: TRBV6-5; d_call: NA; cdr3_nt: TGTGCCAGCAGTTACGGGGGGAAGAGAACTGAAGCTTTCTTT; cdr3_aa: CASSYGGKRTEAFF
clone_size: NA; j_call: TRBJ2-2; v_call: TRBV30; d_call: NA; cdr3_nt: TGTGCCAAGGGGCGGGGACGGGGCGGGGAGCTGTTTTTT; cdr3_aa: CAKGRGRGGELFF
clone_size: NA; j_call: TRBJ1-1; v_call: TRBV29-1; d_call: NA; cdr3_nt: TGCAGCGTCCGACAACAGGGTGACACTGAAGCTTTCTTT; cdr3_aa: CSVRQQGDTEAFF
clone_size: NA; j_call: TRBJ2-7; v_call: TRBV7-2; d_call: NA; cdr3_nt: TGTGCCAGCAGCTTAATGGCAGGGGATGTCTACGAGCAGTACTTC; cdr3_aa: CASSLMAGDVYEQYF
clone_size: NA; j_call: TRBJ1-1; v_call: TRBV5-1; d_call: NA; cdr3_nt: TGCGCCAGCAGCTTGGAGTTGCTGGGGGCGGCAAACACTGAAGCTTTCTTT; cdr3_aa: CASSLELLGAANTEAFF
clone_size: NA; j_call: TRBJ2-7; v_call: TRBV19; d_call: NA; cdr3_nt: TGTGCCAGTAGTATAGATGTTTCGACAGGTGGGGCGGAGGAGCAGTACTTC; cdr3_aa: CASSIDVSTGGAEEQYF
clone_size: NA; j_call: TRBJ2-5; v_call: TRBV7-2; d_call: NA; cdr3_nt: TGTGCCAGCAGCTTGTCCAGGGAAGAGACCCAGTACTTC; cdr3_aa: CASSLSREETQYF